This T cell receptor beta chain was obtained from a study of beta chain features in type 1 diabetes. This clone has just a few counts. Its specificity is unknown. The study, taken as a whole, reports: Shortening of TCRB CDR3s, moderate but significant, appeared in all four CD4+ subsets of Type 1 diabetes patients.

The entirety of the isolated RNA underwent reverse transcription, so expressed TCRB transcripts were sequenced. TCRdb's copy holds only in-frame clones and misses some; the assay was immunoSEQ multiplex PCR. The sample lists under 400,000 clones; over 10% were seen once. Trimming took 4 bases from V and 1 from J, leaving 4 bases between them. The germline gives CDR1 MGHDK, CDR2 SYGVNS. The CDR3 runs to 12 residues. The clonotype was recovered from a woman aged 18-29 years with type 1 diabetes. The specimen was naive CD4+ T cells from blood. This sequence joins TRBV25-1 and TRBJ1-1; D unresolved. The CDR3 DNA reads TGTGCCAGCAGTGCTAGGAACACTGAAGCTTTCTTT. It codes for CASSARNTEAFF.